This TCR beta chain was sequenced for a study of shared clonotypes between healthy human individuals. Naive CD8 isolation took CD45RO-negative cells positively selected for CCR7 and excluded terminally differentiated effector memory CD45RA+ cells. The germline CDR1 and CDR2 sequences are SGHVS and FQNEAQ. The length of the CDR3 is 14 residues. V lost 3 bases, J lost 4 bases, and 11 bases lay in between. The method was immunoSEQ multiplex PCR; TCRdb's version includes in-frame clones alone and lacks a portion of them. The repertoire holds about 2.1 million clones, with around 93% as singletons. The J gene is TRBJ2-3, the V gene TRBV7-8; no clear D. The material sequenced was naive CD8+ T cells from PBMCs. The TCR comes from a man between 18 and 35 years old in good health. Some clones in this sample may be carry-over from other donors' samples. CDR3 residues: CASSLDSAPDTQYF. CDR3 nucleotide sequence: TGTGCCAGCAGCTTGGATTCAGCCCCAGATACGCAGTATTTT.